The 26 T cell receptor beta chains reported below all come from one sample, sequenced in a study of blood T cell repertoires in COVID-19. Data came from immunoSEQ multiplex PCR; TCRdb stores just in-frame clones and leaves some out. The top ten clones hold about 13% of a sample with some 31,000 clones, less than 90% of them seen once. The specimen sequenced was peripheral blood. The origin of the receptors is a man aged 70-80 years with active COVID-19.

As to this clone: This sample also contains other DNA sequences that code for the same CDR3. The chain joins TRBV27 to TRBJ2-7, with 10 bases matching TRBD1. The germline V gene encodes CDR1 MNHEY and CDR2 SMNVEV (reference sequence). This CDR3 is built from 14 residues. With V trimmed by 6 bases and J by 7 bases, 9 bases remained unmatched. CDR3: CASRPTGGRGEQYF. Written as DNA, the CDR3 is TGTGCCAGCAGACCGACAGGGGGCAGGGGGGAGCAGTACTTC.

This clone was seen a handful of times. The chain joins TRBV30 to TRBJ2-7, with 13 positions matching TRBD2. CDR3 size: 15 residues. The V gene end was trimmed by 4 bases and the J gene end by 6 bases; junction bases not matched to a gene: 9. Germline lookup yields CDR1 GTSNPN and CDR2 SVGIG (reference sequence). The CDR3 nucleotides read TGTGCCTGGACCGGACTAGCGGGAGTTGTAGGCGAGCAGTACTTC. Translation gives CAWTGLAGVVGEQYF.

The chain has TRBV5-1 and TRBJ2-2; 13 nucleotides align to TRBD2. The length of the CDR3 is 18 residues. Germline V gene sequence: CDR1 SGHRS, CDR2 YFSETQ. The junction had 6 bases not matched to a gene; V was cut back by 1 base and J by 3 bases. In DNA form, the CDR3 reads TGCGCCAGCAGCTTGTTTCGGACTAGCGGGGGTCACACCGGGGAGCTGTTTTTT. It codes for CASSLFRTSGGHTGELFF.

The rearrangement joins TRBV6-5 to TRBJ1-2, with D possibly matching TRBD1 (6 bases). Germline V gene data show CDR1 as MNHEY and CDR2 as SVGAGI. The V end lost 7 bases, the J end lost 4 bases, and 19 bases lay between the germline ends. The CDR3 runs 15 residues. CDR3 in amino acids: CASTHGVLGAYGYTF. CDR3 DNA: TGTGCCAGCACCCACGGGGTCCTGGGGGCCTATGGCTACACCTTC.

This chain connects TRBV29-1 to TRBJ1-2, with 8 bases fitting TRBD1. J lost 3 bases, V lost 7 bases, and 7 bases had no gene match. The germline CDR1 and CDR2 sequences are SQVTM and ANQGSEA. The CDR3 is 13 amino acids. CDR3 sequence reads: CSERQGTDYGYTF. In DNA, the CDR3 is TGCAGCGAACGACAGGGGACGGACTATGGCTACACCTTC.

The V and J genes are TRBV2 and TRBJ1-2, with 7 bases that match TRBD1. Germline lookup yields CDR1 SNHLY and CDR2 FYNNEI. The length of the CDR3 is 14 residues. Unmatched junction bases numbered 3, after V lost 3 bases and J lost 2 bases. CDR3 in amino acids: CASSDAGGNYGYTF. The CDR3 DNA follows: TGTGCCAGCAGTGATGCAGGGGGAAACTATGGCTACACCTTC. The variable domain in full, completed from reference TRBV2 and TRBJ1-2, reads EPEVTQTPSHQVTQMGQEVILRCVPISNHLYFYWYRQILGQKVEFLVSFYNNEISEKSEIFDDQFSVERPDGSNFTLKIRSTKLEDSAMYFCASSDAGGNYGYTFGSGTRLTVV.

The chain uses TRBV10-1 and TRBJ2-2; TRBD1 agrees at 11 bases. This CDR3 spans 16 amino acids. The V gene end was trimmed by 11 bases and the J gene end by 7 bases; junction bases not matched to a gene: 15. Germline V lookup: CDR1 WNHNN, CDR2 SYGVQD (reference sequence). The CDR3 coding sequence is TGCGCCTCACAGAGTACGGACAGGGGGCGAATCGGGGAGCTGTTTTTT. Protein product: CASQSTDRGRIGELFF.

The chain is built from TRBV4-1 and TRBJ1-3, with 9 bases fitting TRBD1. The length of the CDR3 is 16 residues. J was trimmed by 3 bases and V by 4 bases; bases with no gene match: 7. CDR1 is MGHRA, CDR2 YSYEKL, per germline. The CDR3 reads CASSLGGQGFGNTIYF. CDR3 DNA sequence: TGCGCCAGCAGCCTAGGAGGACAGGGGTTTGGAAACACCATATATTTT.

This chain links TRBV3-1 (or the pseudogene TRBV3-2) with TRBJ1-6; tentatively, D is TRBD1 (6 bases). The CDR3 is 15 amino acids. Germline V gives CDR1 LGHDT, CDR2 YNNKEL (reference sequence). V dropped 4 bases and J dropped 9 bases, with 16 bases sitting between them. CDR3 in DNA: TGTGCCAGCAGCCCTTCAGGGGTGTCGGGTTCACCCCTCCACTTT. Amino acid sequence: CASSPSGVSGSPLHF.

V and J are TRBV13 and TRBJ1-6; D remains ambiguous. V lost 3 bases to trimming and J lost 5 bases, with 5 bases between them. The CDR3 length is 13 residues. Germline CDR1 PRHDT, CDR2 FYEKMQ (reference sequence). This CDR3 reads CASSFGNNSPLHF. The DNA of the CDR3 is TGTGCCAGCAGCTTCGGTAATAATTCACCCCTCCACTTT. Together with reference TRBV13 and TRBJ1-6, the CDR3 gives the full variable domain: AAGVIQSPRHLIKEKRETATLKCYPIPRHDTVYWYQQGPGQDPQFLISFYEKMQSDKGSIPDRFSAQQFSDYHSELNMSSLELGDSALYFCASSFGNNSPLHFGNGTRLTVT.

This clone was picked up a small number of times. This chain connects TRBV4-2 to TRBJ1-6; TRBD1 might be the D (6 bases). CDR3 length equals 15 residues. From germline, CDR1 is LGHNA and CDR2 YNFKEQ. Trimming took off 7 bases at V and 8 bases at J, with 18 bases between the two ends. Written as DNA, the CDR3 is TGTGCCAGCACCAAAGGGGGGGGCGAATATTCACCCCTCCACTTT. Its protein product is CASTKGGGEYSPLHF.

The CDR3: CASTPTPGILMNTEAFF. The DNA for the CDR3 is TGTGCCAGCACCCCTACTCCAGGGATACTCATGAACACTGAAGCTTTCTTT. This chain uses TRBV6-4 with TRBJ1-1; D is perhaps TRBD1 (5 bases). V lost 7 bases and J 0 bases, leaving 21 bases between the germline ends. CDR3 length: 17 amino acids. The germline CDR1 and CDR2 sequences are MRHNA and SNTAGT.

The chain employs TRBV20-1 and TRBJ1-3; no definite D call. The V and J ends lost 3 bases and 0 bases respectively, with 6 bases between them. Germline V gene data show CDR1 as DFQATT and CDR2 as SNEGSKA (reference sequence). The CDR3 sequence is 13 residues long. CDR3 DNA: TGCAGTGCTAGTTCAAACTCTGGAAACACCATATATTTT. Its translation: CSASSNSGNTIYF.

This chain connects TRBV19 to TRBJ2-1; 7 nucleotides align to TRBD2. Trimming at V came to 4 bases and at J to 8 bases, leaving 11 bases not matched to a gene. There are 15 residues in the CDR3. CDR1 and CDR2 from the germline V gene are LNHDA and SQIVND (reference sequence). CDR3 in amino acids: CASSTGTTIRDEQFF. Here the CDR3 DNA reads TGTGCCAGTAGTACCGGGACTACCATTCGGGATGAGCAGTTCTTC.

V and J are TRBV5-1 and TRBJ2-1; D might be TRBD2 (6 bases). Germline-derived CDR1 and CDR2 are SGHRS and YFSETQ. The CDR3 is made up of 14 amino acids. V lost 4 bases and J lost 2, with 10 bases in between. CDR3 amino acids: CASSGTVAYNEQFF. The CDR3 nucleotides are TGCGCCAGCAGCGGGACTGTCGCCTACAATGAGCAGTTCTTC.

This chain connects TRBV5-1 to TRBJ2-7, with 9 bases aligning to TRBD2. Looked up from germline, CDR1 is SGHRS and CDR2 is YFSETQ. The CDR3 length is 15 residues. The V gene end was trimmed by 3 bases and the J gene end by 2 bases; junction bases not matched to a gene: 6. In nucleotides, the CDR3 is TGCGCCAGCAGCTGGGAGGTAGCGGGGGCCTACGAGCAGTACTTC. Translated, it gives CASSWEVAGAYEQYF.

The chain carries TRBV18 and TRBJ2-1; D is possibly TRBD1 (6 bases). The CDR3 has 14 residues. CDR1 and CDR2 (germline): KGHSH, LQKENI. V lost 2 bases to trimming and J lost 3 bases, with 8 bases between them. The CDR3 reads CASSPIGGYNEQFF. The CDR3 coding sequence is TGTGCCAGCTCACCAATAGGGGGCTACAATGAGCAGTTCTTC.

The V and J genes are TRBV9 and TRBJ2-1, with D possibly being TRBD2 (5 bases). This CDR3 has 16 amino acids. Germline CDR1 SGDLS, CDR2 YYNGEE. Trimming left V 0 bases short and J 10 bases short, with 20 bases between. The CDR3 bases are TGTGCCAGCAGCGTAGGAGGAGGAGGAATCTTTAAAGAGCAGTTCTTC. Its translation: CASSVGGGGIFKEQFF.

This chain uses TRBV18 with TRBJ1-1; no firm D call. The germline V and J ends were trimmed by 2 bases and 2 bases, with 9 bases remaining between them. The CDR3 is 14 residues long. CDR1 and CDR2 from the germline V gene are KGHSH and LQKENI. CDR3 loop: CASSPVTGNTEAFF. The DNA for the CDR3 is TGTGCCAGCTCACCAGTCACGGGAAACACTGAAGCTTTCTTT.

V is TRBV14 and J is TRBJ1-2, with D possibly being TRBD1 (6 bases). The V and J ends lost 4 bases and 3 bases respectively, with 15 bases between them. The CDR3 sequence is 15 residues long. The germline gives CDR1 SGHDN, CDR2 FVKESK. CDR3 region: CASSPRQAPYYGYTF. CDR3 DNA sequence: TGTGCCAGCAGCCCCCGACAGGCACCGTACTATGGCTACACCTTC.

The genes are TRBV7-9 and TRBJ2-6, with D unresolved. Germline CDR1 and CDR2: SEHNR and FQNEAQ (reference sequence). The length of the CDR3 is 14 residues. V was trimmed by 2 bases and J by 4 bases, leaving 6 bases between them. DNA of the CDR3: TGTGCCAGCAGCTTAAGTGGCGGGGCCAACGTCCTGACTTTC. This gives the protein CASSLSGGANVLTF.

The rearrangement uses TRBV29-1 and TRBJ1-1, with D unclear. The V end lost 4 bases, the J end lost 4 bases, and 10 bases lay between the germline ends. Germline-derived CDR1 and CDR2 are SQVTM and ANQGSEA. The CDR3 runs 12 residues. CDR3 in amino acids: CSVAEGGTEAFF. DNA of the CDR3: TGCAGCGTTGCGGAGGGCGGCACTGAAGCTTTCTTT.

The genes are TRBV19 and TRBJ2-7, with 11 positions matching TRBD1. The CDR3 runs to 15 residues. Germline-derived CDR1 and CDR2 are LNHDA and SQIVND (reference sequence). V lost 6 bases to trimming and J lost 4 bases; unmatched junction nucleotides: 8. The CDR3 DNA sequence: TGTGCCAGTAGCGAAAGGACAGGGGGCACTTACGAGCAGTACTTC. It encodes CASSERTGGTYEQYF.

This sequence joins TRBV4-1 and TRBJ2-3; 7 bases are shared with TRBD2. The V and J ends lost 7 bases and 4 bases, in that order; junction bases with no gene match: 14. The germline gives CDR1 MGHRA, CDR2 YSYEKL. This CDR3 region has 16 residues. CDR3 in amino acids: CASTRLGGSIADTQYF. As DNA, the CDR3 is TGCGCCAGCACGAGGTTGGGCGGGAGTATCGCAGATACGCAGTATTTT.

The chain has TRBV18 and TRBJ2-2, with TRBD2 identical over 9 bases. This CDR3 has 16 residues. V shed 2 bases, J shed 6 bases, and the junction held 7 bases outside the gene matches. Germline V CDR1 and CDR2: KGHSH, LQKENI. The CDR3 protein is CASSPSAGGPAGELFF. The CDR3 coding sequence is TGTGCCAGCTCACCATCCGCGGGAGGGCCTGCCGGGGAGCTGTTTTTT.

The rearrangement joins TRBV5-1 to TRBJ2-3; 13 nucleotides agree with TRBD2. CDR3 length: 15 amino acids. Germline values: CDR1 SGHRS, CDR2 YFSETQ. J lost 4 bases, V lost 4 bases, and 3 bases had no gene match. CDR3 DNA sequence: TGCGCCAGCAGCGCCGGGACTAGCGGGGCAGATACGCAGTATTTT. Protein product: CASSAGTSGADTQYF.